This is a list of T cell receptor beta chains from one sample in a study of cytomegalovirus exposure and HLA in healthy donors. The assay was immunoSEQ multiplex PCR, and TCRdb's table has in-frame clones only and misses some. The table shows over 85,000 clones, with around nine tenths occurring only once. The sequenced sample consisted of PBMCs. These receptors were obtained from a young woman in good health and CMV-seropositive. CDR3s include the opening cysteine and the closing phenylalanine or tryptophan. D genes are given only for firm matches. Clone size is shown for a subset of rows, as once, few, many or a class of expanded clone.

TGCGCCAGCAGCCAACATCCTAGCGGAAACACAGATACGCAGTATTTT	CASSQHPSGNTDTQYF	TRBV4-1	-	TRBJ2-3	TRBD2
TGCGCCAGCAGCCCCGCGGACTCCTACGAGCAGTACTTC	CASSPADSYEQYF	TRBV4-1	-	TRBJ2-7	-
TGCGCCAGCAGCTTCCAGGACAGCAGGAATGAGCAGTTCTTC	CASSFQDSRNEQFF	TRBV5-1	-	TRBJ2-1	-
TGTGCCAGCAGCAAAAGGCCGGGACAGCCGGAAAAACTGTTTTTT	CASSKRPGQPEKLFF	TRBV21-1	-	TRBJ1-4	-
TGCGCCAGCAGCCAGACGGAGGGTGGCTCTGGGGCCAACGTCCTGACTTTC	CASSQTEGGSGANVLTF	TRBV4-1	-	TRBJ2-6	-
TGTGCCAGCAGGACTGAGGCTAGCGGGAGCTACGAGCAGTACTTC	CASRTEASGSYEQYF	TRBV28	once	TRBJ2-7	TRBD2
TGCGCCAGCAGCTTGGATTCAGGGTGGGATACGCAGTATTTT	CASSLDSGWDTQYF	TRBV5-1	-	TRBJ2-3	-
TGCAGTGCTAGTGAGGGAGATACGCAGTATTTT	CSASEGDTQYF	TRBV20-1	-	TRBJ2-3	-
TGTGCCAGCTCACCACGCCAGGGCTTTCCTGGGAACACTGAAGCTTTCTTT	CASSPRQGFPGNTEAFF	TRBV18	-	TRBJ1-1	-
TGTGCCAGCAGAGCAAAGGCAGGGGGCGATGATTTCCATGGCTACACCTTC	CASRAKAGGDDFHGYTF	TRBV6-7	-	TRBJ1-2	TRBD1
TGTGCCAGCAGTTACTCGATTACAGGGTATGGCTACACCTTC	CASSYSITGYGYTF	TRBV6-5	-	TRBJ1-2	-
TGTGCCAGCAGGAGAACAGGAGGGTCACTTTCTAGCAATCAGCCCCAGCATTTT	CASRRTGGSLSSNQPQHF	TRBV2	-	TRBJ1-5	-
TGTGCCAGCAGCCTCGTGGACAGGGGGCTTCGTGAGCAGTTCTTC	CASSLVDRGLREQFF	TRBV7-9	-	TRBJ2-1	TRBD1
TGCGCCAGCAGCTACCGTACAGGCGGGGAGCTGTTTTTT	CASSYRTGGELFF	TRBV5-1	-	TRBJ2-2	-
TGTGCCAGCAGCCCGCAGATTGGTTCTGGGGCCAACGTCCTGACTTTC	CASSPQIGSGANVLTF	TRBV4-2	few	TRBJ2-6	-
TGTGCCATCAGTGAGAGTGTGGGAGAATACGAGCAGTACTTC	CAISESVGEYEQYF	TRBV10-3	-	TRBJ2-7	-
TGTGCCAGCTGGGGGACAGAGTCTGGAAACACCATATATTTT	CASWGTESGNTIYF	TRBV2	-	TRBJ1-3	TRBD1
TGTGCCAGCAGCTCCCGGACGGGAAGAGGAGAGACCCAGTACTTC	CASSSRTGRGETQYF	TRBV11-2	-	TRBJ2-5	-
TGTGCCAGCAGCTTGGGAGACAGGGGGCCGGAGGGCACCGGGGAGCTGTTTTTT	CASSLGDRGPEGTGELFF	TRBV11-3	-	TRBJ2-2	TRBD1
TGCGCCAGCAGTCAATCGGGCAGGGGGTTAAGTGGGGCCAACGTCCTGACTTTC	CASSQSGRGLSGANVLTF	TRBV23-1	-	TRBJ2-6	TRBD1
TGTGCCAGCAGCGTAGGGACTACCCAAGGCACAGATACGCAGTATTTT	CASSVGTTQGTDTQYF	TRBV9	once	TRBJ2-3	-
TGTGCCTGGACGACGGGCAGGGGAAGGAATGAGCAGTTCTTC	CAWTTGRGRNEQFF	TRBV30	-	TRBJ2-1	-
TGTGCCAGCAGCTTTAACGGCGGAGCCGGGGAGCAGTTCTTC	CASSFNGGAGEQFF	TRBV7-9	-	TRBJ2-1	-
TGCGCCAGCAGCTGGGGGGCGGCCACAGGGGACTCTGAAGCTTTCTTT	CASSWGAATGDSEAFF	TRBV5-1	-	TRBJ1-1	TRBD1
TGTGCCAGCAGCTACTCTAGCGGGAGTGATACGCAGTATTTT	CASSYSSGSDTQYF	TRBV13	-	TRBJ2-3	TRBD2
TGTGCCAGCAGCCTACGCGGGGTATCTAATGAAAAACTGTTTTTT	CASSLRGVSNEKLFF	TRBV7-6	-	TRBJ1-4	-
TGTGCCAGTAGTAAGTGGACTAGCGGGACTTGGGATGAGCAGTTCTTC	CASSKWTSGTWDEQFF	TRBV19	-	TRBJ2-1	TRBD2
TGTGCCAGCAGTCCAGCCCCTCCGGGACTAGCGGGAGATACGCAGTATTTT	CASSPAPPGLAGDTQYF	TRBV27	once	TRBJ2-3	TRBD2
TGTGCCACCAGCGACAGGAGAAACACTGAAGCTTTCTTT	CATSDRRNTEAFF	TRBV15	-	TRBJ1-1	-
TGTGCCAGCAGCTCAACTATCATCCCAGATACGCAGTATTTT	CASSSTIIPDTQYF	TRBV11-1	-	TRBJ2-3	-
TGTGCCAGCAGCTCGGGACTTTACGAGCAGTACTTC	CASSSGLYEQYF	TRBV5-6	-	TRBJ2-7	-
TGTGCCAGCAGCCAAGGGGACAGATACAATTCACCCCTCCACTTT	CASSQGDRYNSPLHF	TRBV4-2	few	TRBJ1-6	TRBD1
TGTGCCAGCAGCTCCCTCCCCGACACCGGGGAGCTGTTTTTT	CASSSLPDTGELFF	TRBV7-6	once	TRBJ2-2	-
TGTGCCAGCAGCTTAGAGTGGGGGGGGACAGGTCCGACCAATCAGCCCCAGCATTTT	CASSLEWGGTGPTNQPQHF	TRBV11-2	-	TRBJ1-5	TRBD1
TGTGCCAGCAGTGAATGGGGCAGGGGTTCTGGAAACACCATATATTTT	CASSEWGRGSGNTIYF	TRBV6-1	few	TRBJ1-3	-
TGTGCCAGCAGCTTAGTGGGCTGGAACACCGGGGAGCTGTTTTTT	CASSLVGWNTGELFF	TRBV7-2	-	TRBJ2-2	-
TGTGCCAGCAGTGAGCCTAGCGGGGAGGCGAGGACCCAGTACTTC	CASSEPSGEARTQYF	TRBV6-1	-	TRBJ2-5	TRBD2
TGTGCCACCCGGACTAGCGGGAGAAACACAGATACGCAGTATTTT	CATRTSGRNTDTQYF	TRBV28	-	TRBJ2-3	TRBD2
TGCAGCGTTCACAGCGGGAGCGACTATGGCTACACCTTC	CSVHSGSDYGYTF	TRBV29-1	-	TRBJ1-2	-
TGTGCCAGCAGCGCTGTCGGCACTGAAGCTTTCTTT	CASSAVGTEAFF	TRBV7-8	-	TRBJ1-1	-
TGTGCCAGCAGTGAAGAGAAGGGGGCCCGAGAGACCCAGTACTTC	CASSEEKGARETQYF	TRBV2	-	TRBJ2-5	TRBD1
TGTGCCAGTAGCCTGACAGGGGGCGTAAACACTGAAGCTTTCTTT	CASSLTGGVNTEAFF	TRBV19	few	TRBJ1-1	TRBD1
TGTGCCAGCAGCCTCGGACTAGCGGGTGAGCAGTACTTC	CASSLGLAGEQYF	TRBV5-6	-	TRBJ2-7	TRBD2
TGTGCCACCCAACGGACAAATCCCAACAATGAGCAGTTCTTC	CATQRTNPNNEQFF	TRBV2	-	TRBJ2-1	-
TGTGCCTGGACCCGAGGGCTACGGGGAAGCACAGATACGCAGTATTTT	CAWTRGLRGSTDTQYF	TRBV30	-	TRBJ2-3	-
TGTGCCAGCAGTCCAACCCCCCGGCGGGGGGGCCGCGAGCAGTACTTC	CASSPTPRRGGREQYF	TRBV27	-	TRBJ2-7	TRBD2
TGTGCCAGCAGCCCGGACACCGGGGAGCTGTTTTTT	CASSPDTGELFF	TRBV5-8	-	TRBJ2-2	-
TGTGCCTGGAATTCATTCCGGGGGAGCAGAGAAAAACTGTTTTTT	CAWNSFRGSREKLFF	TRBV30	-	TRBJ1-4	-
TGCGCCAGCAGCGTAACTAGCGGGGACTCCTACGAGCAGTACTTC	CASSVTSGDSYEQYF	TRBV5-1	-	TRBJ2-7	TRBD2
TGTGCCAGCAGCCCAACCCACAGCCGTCCGTTCACAGATACGCAGTATTTT	CASSPTHSRPFTDTQYF	TRBV27	-	TRBJ2-3	-
TGTGCCAGCAGTTCGACGTTGGGAGGCGAGCAGTACTTC	CASSSTLGGEQYF	TRBV27	-	TRBJ2-7	-
TGTGCCAGCAGTTTTAAGACAGGAGACACCGGGGAGCTGTTTTTT	CASSFKTGDTGELFF	TRBV6-5	-	TRBJ2-2	-
TGTGCCAGCAGTTATTCGGGACAGGGAGGGTCTGAAGCTTTCTTT	CASSYSGQGGSEAFF	TRBV6-6	-	TRBJ1-1	TRBD1
TGTGCCAGCAGGGCCCTCAGCTGGGGCTCAGGAGAGACCCAGTACTTC	CASRALSWGSGETQYF	TRBV27	-	TRBJ2-5	-
TGTGCCAGCAGCCCCCCGGACAGGACGCACGGGGTAGGTCTCGGCTACACCTTC	CASSPPDRTHGVGLGYTF	TRBV7-8	-	TRBJ1-2	TRBD1
TGCAGCGTGGGTGACAGGGACGATGAGCAGTTCTTC	CSVGDRDDEQFF	TRBV29-1	-	TRBJ2-1	TRBD1
TGTGCCAGCAGTTTCCCCCAGGGACACGTAAACATTCAGTACTTC	CASSFPQGHVNIQYF	TRBV28	-	TRBJ2-4	-
TGTGCCAGCAGTTCACTAGCGGAAGAGACCCAGTACTTC	CASSSLAEETQYF	TRBV27	-	TRBJ2-5	TRBD2
TGTGCCAGCAGCCAAGAGGAGGATCCTACAGATACGCAGTATTTT	CASSQEEDPTDTQYF	TRBV4-2	-	TRBJ2-3	-
TGTGCCAGCAGTACTCGGACAGGAAGAGAAAAACTGTTTTTT	CASSTRTGREKLFF	TRBV27	-	TRBJ1-4	TRBD1